A selection of T cell receptor beta chains follows, all from one sample in a study of blood T cell repertoires in COVID-19. This table comes from immunoSEQ multiplex PCR, and its TCRdb copy is limited to in-frame clones, with some not included. The table includes about 140,000 clones, around 80% detected once. Sequencing was performed on peripheral blood. Receptors were obtained from a woman of 80 years or more in a cohort sampled during active or convalescent COVID-19. Each CDR3 is given with its conserved first and last residue. The D gene is left open where the match is weak.

CDR3: CASSQRLAGAFVNNEQFF
D: TRBD2
V: TRBV3-1/TRBV3-2

CDR3: CASIQGATGELFF
D: -
V: TRBV21-1

CDR3: CASSLLTGAFSYNEQFF
D: TRBD1
V: TRBV7-6

CDR3: CASSPPKYMNTEAFF
D: -
V: TRBV7-9

CDR3: CASSPSAVGELFF
D: -
V: TRBV18

CDR3: CASKGDYNTEAFF
D: -
V: TRBV19

CDR3: CASSASGGMYNEQFF
D: TRBD2
V: TRBV28

CDR3: CASSFTGASGGYTF
D: TRBD1
V: TRBV7-2

CDR3: CASSQVHTNYGYTF
D: -
V: TRBV4-3

CDR3: CASSQYGLATGTDTQYF
D: TRBD2
V: TRBV3-1/TRBV3-2

CDR3: CASSPRPGNYGYTF
D: -
V: TRBV18

CDR3: CASSFRGNYGYTF
D: -
V: TRBV11-2

CDR3: CASSLDRGGWEKLFF
D: -
V: TRBV7-8

CDR3: CASSQPAGAGELFF
D: TRBD2
V: TRBV5-5

CDR3: CASSLDQGGTGELFF
D: -
V: TRBV27

CDR3: CASRGRTSGASDTQYF
D: TRBD2
V: TRBV11-2

CDR3: CASSSTSGGAGDTQYF
D: TRBD2
V: TRBV7-3

CDR3: CAWRWTGEGYGYTF
D: TRBD1
V: TRBV30

CDR3: CAISVAGGHTDTQYF
D: TRBD2
V: TRBV10-3

CDR3: CASSDKTTGREKLFF
D: -
V: TRBV18

CDR3: CASSPLVDLGNEQFF
D: -
V: TRBV5-6

CDR3: CAWSASRQFRETQYF
D: -
V: TRBV30

CDR3: CSVGTRGRVNTEAFF
D: TRBD1
V: TRBV29-1

CDR3: CATSSLDTRTQYF
D: -
V: TRBV15

CDR3: CSFIRGTNTEAFF
D: TRBD1
V: TRBV29-1

CDR3: CASDPLDPSGNTIYF
D: -
V: TRBV2

CDR3: CASGAGGPSDTQYF
D: TRBD2
V: TRBV7-3

CDR3: CAWDGNGGAKETQYF
D: TRBD2
V: TRBV30

CDR3: CASSLGGSQETQYF
D: -
V: TRBV5-8

CDR3: CASSFPGQGGEQFF
D: TRBD1
V: TRBV7-9

CDR3: CASSLGSTGVQETQYF
D: TRBD1
V: TRBV7-2

CDR3: CASSLGQDNYGYTF
D: -
V: TRBV13

CDR3: CASSIIHATNEKLFF
D: -
V: TRBV6-6

CDR3: CASRRTENTEAFF
D: -
V: TRBV3-1/TRBV3-2

CDR3: CASSGDTWNRPRYSPLHF
D: -
V: TRBV28

CDR3: CASSVSRVPFRSSNQPQHF
D: -
V: TRBV6-1

CDR3: CASRPLADPRTQYF
D: TRBD2
V: TRBV6-5

CDR3: CASSLGGGQGPNYGYTF
D: TRBD1
V: TRBV7-9

CDR3: CASSRAAAYEQYF
D: -
V: TRBV7-8

CDR3: CASSETGTMDGEQFF
D: -
V: TRBV9

CDR3: CAWSLDRRYGYTF
D: TRBD1
V: TRBV30

CDR3: CASSFYGGDKNIQYF
D: -
V: TRBV5-4

CDR3: CASSSPGGMNTEAFF
D: -
V: TRBV7-9

CDR3: CASTGEDNTDTQYF
D: -
V: TRBV6-5

CDR3: CASSPGGGAGVETQYF
D: TRBD2
V: TRBV5-4

CDR3: CASRVTGEEGYTF
D: -
V: TRBV3-1/TRBV3-2